This entry lists 30 T cell receptor beta chains sequenced from one sample in a study of blood T cell repertoires in COVID-19. Sequencing was performed with immunoSEQ multiplex PCR; in TCRdb, only in-frame clones are kept and a portion is missing. The sample has 240,000 or so clones, 82% seen once. The sequenced sample consisted of peripheral blood. The source is a woman aged 18-29 years with acute or convalescent COVID-19.

This sequence joins TRBV2 and TRBJ1-5, with 9 nucleotides matching TRBD1. V shed 6 bases and J 7 bases; nucleotides not matched to a gene: 4. CDR1 is SNHLY, CDR2 FYNNEI, per germline. This CDR3 region has 13 residues. As DNA, the CDR3 is TGTGCCAGCAGGGGACAGGGAAGCCAGCCCCAGCATTTT. As protein: CASRGQGSQPQHF.

This sequence joins TRBV27 and TRBJ2-1; unclear D gene. V was cut by 5 bases and J by 0 bases, with 5 bases left in between. Germline loops: CDR1 MNHEY, CDR2 SMNVEV (reference sequence). This CDR3 region has 13 residues. CDR3 loop: CASSPYSYNEQFF. CDR3 nucleotides: TGTGCCAGCAGTCCCTACTCCTACAATGAGCAGTTCTTC.

This rearrangement joins TRBV7-9 to TRBJ2-1; D is ambiguous. V lost 5 bases, J lost 7 bases, and 12 bases lay in between. Germline CDR1 and CDR2: SEHNR and FQNEAQ (reference sequence). This CDR3 has 13 residues. CDR3 residues: CASSPGTRNEQFF. The DNA for the CDR3 is TGTGCCAGCAGCCCCGGTACCCGGAATGAGCAGTTCTTC.

J is TRBJ1-4 and V is TRBV25-1; D might be TRBD1 (5 bases). V lost 0 bases and J 12 bases, leaving 14 bases between the germline ends. The CDR3 runs 14 residues. CDR1 MGHDK and CDR2 SYGVNS come from the germline V gene. The CDR3 DNA reads as TGTGCCAGCAGTGAATATTGGAATCGGGGGGAACTGTTTTTT. Its translation is CASSEYWNRGELFF.

This clone was observed a handful of times. The V gene is TRBV6-5, the J gene TRBJ1-2; 9 bases map to TRBD1. The CDR3 runs to 14 residues. Germline V lookup: CDR1 MNHEY, CDR2 SVGAGI. Losses at the gene ends were 6 bases for V and 2 bases for J; bases not matched to a gene: 4. This CDR3 is CASRGTGRNYGYTF. The CDR3, as DNA: TGTGCCAGCAGAGGGACAGGGAGGAACTATGGCTACACCTTC.

The chain links TRBV27 to TRBJ2-3; 16 bases fit TRBD2. V shed 0 bases, J shed 6 bases, and the junction held 6 bases outside the gene matches. In germline, CDR1 is MNHEY, CDR2 SMNVEV (reference sequence). This CDR3 contains 18 residues. CDR3 sequence (DNA): TGTGCCAGCAGTTTATCGGGACTAGCGGGAGGGTTTCGCGATACGCAGTATTTT. Its protein is CASSLSGLAGGFRDTQYF.

The J gene is TRBJ2-1, the V gene TRBV4-2; D gene ambiguous. This CDR3 is built from 13 residues. The germline V gene encodes CDR1 LGHNA and CDR2 YNFKEQ. V was trimmed by 0 bases and J by 7 bases, leaving 7 bases between them. The CDR3 here is CASSQDPRNEQFF. In DNA, the CDR3 is TGTGCCAGCAGCCAAGATCCCAGGAATGAGCAGTTCTTC.

V usage is TRBV19 and J usage is TRBJ2-3, with 8 bases lining up with TRBD2. There are 17 residues in the CDR3. The germline V gene encodes CDR1 LNHDA and CDR2 SQIVND (reference sequence). The V and J ends lost 2 bases and 9 bases, in that order; junction bases with no gene match: 16. CDR3 loop: CASSIRQAITSGRTQYF. The CDR3 DNA reads as TGTGCCAGTAGTATACGACAGGCGATTACTAGCGGAAGAACGCAGTATTTT.

This sequence joins TRBV6-5 and TRBJ2-1, with no clear D. Germline V CDR1 and CDR2: MNHEY, SVGAGI. The CDR3 is 15 residues long. V was pared by 3 bases and J by 10 bases, with 19 bases between. For the CDR3, the DNA is TGTGCCAGCAGTTATCAGCGAAGAGGATTGAACGAGCAGTTCTTC. Its protein product is CASSYQRRGLNEQFF.

This chain joins TRBV20-1 and TRBJ2-3; D call uncertain. Germline CDR1 is DFQATT and CDR2 is SNEGSKA (reference sequence). The V end was cut by 3 bases, the J end by 3 bases, with 10 bases between. CDR3 length equals 13 residues. In DNA, the CDR3 is TGCAGTGCTAGTAAATATATAACAGATACGCAGTATTTT. It codes for CSASKYITDTQYF.

This clone was counted a few times. The rearrangement uses TRBV5-4 and TRBJ2-7, with TRBD2 identical over 14 bases. From germline, CDR1 is SGHNT and CDR2 YYREEE (reference sequence). V lost 0 bases to trimming and J lost 1 base; unmatched junction nucleotides: 6. The CDR3 sequence is 18 residues long. The CDR3, as DNA: TGTGCCAGCAGCTTGGATGGGACTAGCGGGAGAGGTTCCTACGAGCAGTACTTC. Translating gives CASSLDGTSGRGSYEQYF. Filled out from reference TRBV5-4 and TRBJ2-7, the complete variable domain reads ETGVTQSPTHLIKTRGQQVTLRCSSQSGHNTVSWYQQALGQGPQFIFQYYREEENGRGNFPPRFSGLQFPNYSSELNVNALELDDSALYLCASSLDGTSGRGSYEQYFGPGTRLTVT.

V gene TRBV30 combines with J gene TRBJ2-7; 8 bases fit TRBD2. This CDR3 has 14 amino acids. Losses at the gene ends were 3 bases for V and 2 bases for J; bases not matched to a gene: 6. The germline gives CDR1 GTSNPN, CDR2 SVGIG (reference sequence). CDR3 amino acids: CAWRGSGGPYEQYF. The CDR3 DNA follows: TGTGCCTGGAGAGGGAGCGGGGGACCCTACGAGCAGTACTTC. The full variable domain, rest sourced from reference TRBV30 and TRBJ2-7, is SQTIHQWPATLVQPVGSPLSLECTVEGTSNPNLYWYRQAAGRGLQLLFYSVGIGQISSEVPQNLSASRPQDRQFILSSKKLLLSDSGFYLCAWRGSGGPYEQYFGPGTRLTVT.

This clone came up once. The chain carries TRBV6-5 and TRBJ2-7, with D possibly TRBD2 on 6 matching bases. V dropped 0 bases and J dropped 2 bases, with 11 bases sitting between them. CDR1 is MNHEY and CDR2 is SVGAGI in the germline V gene. This CDR3 comprises 15 residues. The CDR3 DNA reads as TGTGCCAGCAGTTACTCCCAGCGGGCCCCCTACGAGCAGTACTTC. Its translation is CASSYSQRAPYEQYF.

The chain recombines TRBV5-1 with TRBJ2-1, with 11 bases lining up with TRBD2. Per the germline V gene, CDR1 is SGHRS and CDR2 is YFSETQ. CDR3 length equals 17 residues. The V gene end was trimmed by 0 bases and the J gene end by 7 bases; junction bases not matched to a gene: 9. As DNA, the CDR3 is TGCGCCAGCAGCTTGGCCGAACTAGCGGGAGTTGGGAATGAGCAGTTCTTC. It yields the protein CASSLAELAGVGNEQFF.

This clone appeared a single time. This chain uses TRBV5-1 with TRBJ2-1, with TRBD1 as a possible D gene (5 bases). The V end lost 0 bases, the J end lost 5 bases, and 30 bases lay between the germline ends. There are 21 residues in the CDR3. From germline, CDR1 is SGHRS and CDR2 YFSETQ. CDR3 in DNA: TGCGCCAGCAGCTTGGAGGCAGGGTATCCGGTAGACATGGGATTAGACAATGAGCAGTTCTTC. Translation: CASSLEAGYPVDMGLDNEQFF.

The chain carries TRBV25-1 and TRBJ1-2, with a possible D match to TRBD1 (6 bases). The CDR3 spans 13 residues. Germline CDR1 MGHDK, CDR2 SYGVNS. The V end lost 6 bases, the J end lost 0 bases, and 8 bases lay between the germline ends. The CDR3 DNA follows: TGTGCCAGCAGACAGGGAGCTAACTATGGCTACACCTTC. Translating it yields CASRQGANYGYTF.

This chain connects TRBV2 to TRBJ1-6, with 12 bases lining up with TRBD1. Germline loops: CDR1 SNHLY, CDR2 FYNNEI. J gave up 9 bases and V 7 bases, and 4 bases lay outside the gene matches. The CDR3 length is 14 residues. CDR3 bases: TGTGCCAGCAACCGGGACAGGGGGCGTTCACCCCTCCACTTT. This gives the protein CASNRDRGRSPLHF.

A remark on this clone: At the DNA level, this CDR3 is encoded by other sequences in the same sample as well. The chain is built from TRBV18 and TRBJ2-3; unclear D gene. V gave up 6 bases and J gave up 0 bases, with 13 bases separating them. The CDR3 covers 15 residues. Germline V gives CDR1 KGHSH, CDR2 LQKENI. The CDR3 sequence is CASSSGQLSTDTQYF. The CDR3 nucleotides are TGTGCCAGCTCCTCTGGTCAACTTAGCACAGATACGCAGTATTTT. The full variable domain, with the rest looked up from reference TRBV18 and TRBJ2-3, is NAGVMQNPRHLVRRRGQEARLRCSPMKGHSHVYWYRQLPEEGLKFMVYLQKENIIDESGMPKERFSAEFPKEGPSILRIQQVVRGDSAAYFCASSSGQLSTDTQYFGPGTRLTVL.

This clone was detected only a few times. V gene TRBV14 combines with J gene TRBJ1-1; no clear D. CDR3 length: 14 residues. Germline V gives CDR1 SGHDN, CDR2 FVKESK. Trimming cost V 4 bases and J 1 base, with 10 bases left between them. CDR3 DNA sequence: TGTGCCAGCAGCCGCGGAAGTGGGAACACTGAAGCTTTCTTT. Protein sequence: CASSRGSGNTEAFF.

This rearrangement joins TRBV19 to TRBJ1-4; 10 nucleotides align to TRBD1. Germline-derived CDR1 and CDR2 are LNHDA and SQIVND (reference sequence). The CDR3 consists of 16 residues. With V trimmed by 6 bases and J by 4 bases, 8 bases remained unmatched. DNA for the CDR3: TGTGCCAGTAGAACGACAGGGGGCTTAAGTAATGAAAAACTGTTTTTT. It translates to CASRTTGGLSNEKLFF.

This sequence joins TRBV9 and TRBJ2-3, with TRBD2 matching over 9 bases. V dropped 0 bases and J dropped 0; count of bases not matched to a gene: 8. Germline CDR1 is SGDLS and CDR2 is YYNGEE. The CDR3 spans 18 residues. CDR3 nucleotide sequence: TGTGCCAGCAGCGTAGGAGGGACTAGCCTAACTAGCACAGATACGCAGTATTTT. Protein: CASSVGGTSLTSTDTQYF. The full variable domain, its missing parts supplied by reference TRBV9 and TRBJ2-3, is DSGVTQTPKHLITATGQRVTLRCSPRSGDLSVYWYQQSLDQGLQFLIQYYNGEERAKGNILERFSAQQFPDLHSELNLSSLELGDSALYFCASSVGGTSLTSTDTQYFGPGTRLTVL.

The chain joins TRBV19 to TRBJ2-4, with D perhaps TRBD1 (6 bases). Germline CDR1 and CDR2: LNHDA and SQIVND (reference sequence). There are 13 residues in the CDR3. V shed 1 base and J shed 13 bases, with 14 bases lying between them. CDR3 nucleotides: TGTGCCAGTAGTATAGGAACCGGGACACGGCAGTACTTC. It encodes CASSIGTGTRQYF.

V is TRBV28 and J is TRBJ2-2, with 12 positions matching TRBD2. V lost 5 bases and J lost 4; bases outside the gene matches: 2. This CDR3 contains 15 residues. Germline CDR1 is MDHEN and CDR2 is SYDVKM. The CDR3 spells CASSLAGGPTGELFF. The CDR3 nucleotides read TGTGCCAGCAGTCTAGCGGGAGGGCCCACCGGGGAGCTGTTTTTT.

The chain has TRBV6-5 and TRBJ2-7, with a possible D match to TRBD2 (6 bases). Germline assignment: CDR1 MNHEY and CDR2 SVGAGI. The ends were cut back, 4 bases at V and 6 bases at J, with 19 bases in the middle. The CDR3 extends over 15 amino acids. The chain's CDR3 is CASSSYSGSLAEQYF. The CDR3 nucleotides are TGTGCCAGCAGTTCGTATAGCGGCTCTCTCGCCGAGCAGTACTTC.

The chain uses TRBV12-5 and TRBJ2-6; maybe TRBD1 (6 bases). The CDR3 totals 15 residues. Germline V gene lookup returns CDR1 LGHNT and CDR2 FRNRAP. V lost 5 bases, J lost 6 bases, and 14 bases lay in between. The CDR3 reads CASGPTGSVANVLTF. The CDR3 DNA is TGTGCTAGTGGTCCCACAGGGTCAGTGGCCAACGTCCTGACTTTC.

The rearrangement joins TRBV2 to TRBJ2-1; tentatively, D is TRBD2 (5 bases). Germline CDR1 reads SNHLY; CDR2 reads FYNNEI. V shed 5 bases and J shed 0 bases, with 8 bases lying between them. The CDR3 length is 14 residues. The CDR3 reads CASSSTTSYNEQFF. The DNA for the CDR3 is TGTGCCAGCAGTTCGACTACCTCCTACAATGAGCAGTTCTTC.

The V gene is TRBV29-1, the J gene TRBJ2-1; 9 nucleotides agree with TRBD1. The V segment lost 8 bases and the J segment 6 bases; nucleotides outside the gene matches: 5. This CDR3 has 12 amino acids. In germline, CDR1 is SQVTM, CDR2 ANQGSEA. In DNA form, the CDR3 reads TGCAGCCCCTGGACAGGGGCCAATGAGCAGTTCTTC. It yields the protein CSPWTGANEQFF.

This chain uses TRBV30 with TRBJ2-7; 9 nucleotides line up with TRBD1. V dropped 3 bases and J dropped 3; count of bases not matched to a gene: 6. The CDR3 has 14 residues. Per the germline V gene, CDR1 is GTSNPN and CDR2 is SVGIG (reference sequence). Written as DNA, the CDR3 is TGTGCCTGGAGCGGACAGGGGCGCATCTACGAGCAGTACTTC. It encodes CAWSGQGRIYEQYF. The full variable domain, completed using reference TRBV30 and TRBJ2-7, is SQTIHQWPATLVQPVGSPLSLECTVEGTSNPNLYWYRQAAGRGLQLLFYSVGIGQISSEVPQNLSASRPQDRQFILSSKKLLLSDSGFYLCAWSGQGRIYEQYFGPGTRLTVT.

CDR3 protein: CASSFRDSSNEKLFF. In DNA form, the CDR3 reads TGTGCCAGCAGCTTCCGGGACAGCTCTAATGAAAAACTGTTTTTT. The chain couples TRBV7-9 to TRBJ1-4; 7 positions agree with TRBD1. This CDR3 spans 15 amino acids. The J segment lost 3 bases and the V segment lost 3 bases, leaving 4 bases of the junction unmatched. Per germline, CDR1 SEHNR and CDR2 FQNEAQ (reference sequence).

In its sample, this clone was seen once. CDR3 bases: TGTGCCAGCAGCTTTTTAGCGGGAGAATGGTACGAGCAGTACTTC. It specifies CASSFLAGEWYEQYF. The chain recombines TRBV7-2 with TRBJ2-7; 9 bases match TRBD2. The CDR3 loop spans 15 amino acids. CDR1 and CDR2 (germline): SGHTA, FQGNSA. J was trimmed by 4 bases and V by 3 bases; bases with no gene match: 7.